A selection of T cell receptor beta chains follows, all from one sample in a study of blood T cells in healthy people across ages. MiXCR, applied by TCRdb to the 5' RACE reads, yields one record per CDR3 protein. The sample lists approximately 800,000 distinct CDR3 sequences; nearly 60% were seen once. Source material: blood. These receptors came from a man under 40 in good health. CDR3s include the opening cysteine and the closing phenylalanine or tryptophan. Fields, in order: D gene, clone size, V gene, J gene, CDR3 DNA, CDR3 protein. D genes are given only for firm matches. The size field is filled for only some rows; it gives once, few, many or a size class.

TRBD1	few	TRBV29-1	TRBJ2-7	TGCAGCGGAGGAGCAGGGGGCATCAACGAGCAGTACTTC	CSGGAGGINEQYF
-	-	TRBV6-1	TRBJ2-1	TGTGCCAGCAGTGACACTTCGCGGGGCAGCTCCTACAATGAGCAGTTCTTC	CASSDTSRGSSYNEQFF
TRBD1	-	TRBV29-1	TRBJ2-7	TGCAACGTCGCCCCGGACAGGCTCTACGAGCAGTACTTC	CNVAPDRLYEQYF
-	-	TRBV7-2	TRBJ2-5	TGTGCCAGCAGCCTGAGCTCCGGGATGCGGGAGACCCAGTACTTC	CASSLSSGMRETQYF
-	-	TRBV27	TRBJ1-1	TGTGCCAGCAGACCTTATGGGGCTGAAGCTTTCTTT	CASRPYGAEAFF
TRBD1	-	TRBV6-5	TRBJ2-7	TGTGCCAGCAAGCCCCACAGGGGGACTTACGAGCAGTACTTC	CASKPHRGTYEQYF
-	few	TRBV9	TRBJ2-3	TGTGCCAGCAGCCCAAGAGGGGTGGATACGCAGTATTTT	CASSPRGVDTQYF
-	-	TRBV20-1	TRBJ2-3	TGCAGTGCTAGACGGTTCCCCGGAGGCACAGATACGCAGTATTTT	CSARRFPGGTDTQYF
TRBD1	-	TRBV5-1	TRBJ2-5	TGCGCCAGCAGCTTGGCCATAGGGACAGGGAAAGAGACCCAGTACTTC	CASSLAIGTGKETQYF
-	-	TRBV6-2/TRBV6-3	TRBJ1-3	TGTGCCAGCAGTTACCCCGTGGCAGCGCTCGATCTGATCTCTGGAAACACCATATATTTT	CASSYPVAALDLISGNTIYF
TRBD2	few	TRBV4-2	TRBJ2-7	TGTGCCAGCAGCCCTGGACAGCGGGAGGGCCCTACGGAGCAGTACTTC	CASSPGQREGPTEQYF
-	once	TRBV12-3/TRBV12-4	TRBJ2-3	TGTGCCAGCAGTTTTGGCGGACACACAGATACGCAGTATTTT	CASSFGGHTDTQYF
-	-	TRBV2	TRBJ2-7	TGTGCCAGCAGAACCTACGAGCAGTACTTC	CASRTYEQYF
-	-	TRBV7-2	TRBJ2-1	TGTGCCAGCAGCTTAGACCCTAGCTGTGAGCAGTTCTTC	CASSLDPSCEQFF
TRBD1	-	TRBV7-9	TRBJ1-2	TGTGCCAGCAGCTTAGCGCGCGACAACACAGGGGTCTATGGCTACACCTTC	CASSLARDNTGVYGYTF
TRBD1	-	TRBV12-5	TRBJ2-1	TGTGCTAGTGGTTTCCCTAGGGACAGGGGGAATGAGCAGTTCTTC	CASGFPRDRGNEQFF
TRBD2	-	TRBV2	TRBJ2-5	TGTGCCAGCAGTGAAGCGCAGACTAGCGGGAGTTCGGAGACCCAGTACTTC	CASSEAQTSGSSETQYF
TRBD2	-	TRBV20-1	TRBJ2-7	TGCAGTACCCTAGCGGGGAATTCCTACGAGCAGTACTTC	CSTLAGNSYEQYF
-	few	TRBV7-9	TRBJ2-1	TGTGCCAGCAGCCGCAGGGGAGGTATCGGGAATGAGCAGTTCTTC	CASSRRGGIGNEQFF
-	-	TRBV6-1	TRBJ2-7	TGTGCCAGCAGTGTGGACCACTCCTACGAGCAGTACTTC	CASSVDHSYEQYF
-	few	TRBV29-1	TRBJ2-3	TGCAGCGTAGGGGACATTGGCGGCACAGATACGCAGTATTTT	CSVGDIGGTDTQYF
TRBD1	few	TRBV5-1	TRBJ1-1	TGCGCCAGCACCCGGGACAGAAGAACGAACACTGAAGCTTTCTTT	CASTRDRRTNTEAFF
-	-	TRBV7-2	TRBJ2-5	TGTGCCAGCAGCTTAGGCGGGACCTTTGAGACCCAGTACTTC	CASSLGGTFETQYF
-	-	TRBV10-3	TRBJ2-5	TGTGCCATCAGTGATGGAAAGGAAGCGCAAGAGACCCAGTACTTC	CAISDGKEAQETQYF
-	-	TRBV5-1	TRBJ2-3	TGCGCCAGCTTACCCTTCGGGGGCGAAGATACGCAGTATTTT	CASLPFGGEDTQYF
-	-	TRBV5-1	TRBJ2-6	TGCGCCAGCAGCCCGGCTAGCCCTGGGGTCAACGTCCTGACTTTC	CASSPASPGVNVLTF
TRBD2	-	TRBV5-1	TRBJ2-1	TGCGCCAGCAGCTTGAGACTAGCGGGGGCAAATGAGCAGTTCTTC	CASSLRLAGANEQFF
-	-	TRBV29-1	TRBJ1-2	TGCAGCGTTGAAACGGGGTTCAGCTATGGCTACACCTTC	CSVETGFSYGYTF
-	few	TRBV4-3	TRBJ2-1	TGCGCCAGCAGCCGTACTCGGGTAGTCGGGGAGCAGTTCTTC	CASSRTRVVGEQFF
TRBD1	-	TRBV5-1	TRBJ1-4	TGCGCCAGCAGCCTACCGGGACAGGAAAAACTGTTTTTT	CASSLPGQEKLFF
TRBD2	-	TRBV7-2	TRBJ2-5	TGTGCCAGCAGCTTGACTAGCGGGGGGGCGTATCAAGAGACCCAGTACTTC	CASSLTSGGAYQETQYF
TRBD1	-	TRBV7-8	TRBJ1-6	TGTGCCAGCAGCGCCCCCGGGACAGGGCCATCTCGTAATTCACCCCTCCACTTT	CASSAPGTGPSRNSPLHF
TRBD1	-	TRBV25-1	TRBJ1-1	TGTGCCAGCAGTCCACGACAGGGTCCGAGGTTGATGGCTTTCTTT	CASSPRQGPRLMAFF
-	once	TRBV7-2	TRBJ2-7	TGTGCCAGCAGCTCACTCTTATTCGGAGCCGCCTACGAGCAGTACTTC	CASSSLLFGAAYEQYF
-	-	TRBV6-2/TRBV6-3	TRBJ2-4	TGTGCCAGCAGGCCGGCAGGGGACATTCAGTACTTC	CASRPAGDIQYF
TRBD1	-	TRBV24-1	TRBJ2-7	TGTGCCACCAGTGATCCATTTCGCCGCATCGCCGGGACAGAAGGCGAGCAGTACTTC	CATSDPFRRIAGTEGEQYF
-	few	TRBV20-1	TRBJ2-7	TGCAGTGCTAGGTCAAGATCTGGGCTTGAGAACGAGCAGTACTTC	CSARSRSGLENEQYF
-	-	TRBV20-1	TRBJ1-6	TGCAGTGCTAGAGTCCCGGACAGTAATTCACCCCTCCACTTT	CSARVPDSNSPLHF
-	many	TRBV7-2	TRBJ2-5	TGTGCCAGCAGCCCCCGCATCGCCACCGATACCGAAGAGACCCAGTACTTC	CASSPRIATDTEETQYF
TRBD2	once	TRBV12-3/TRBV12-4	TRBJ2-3	TGTGCCAGCAGTAGAACGGGACTAGCGAGGGGAGATACGCAGTATTTT	CASSRTGLARGDTQYF
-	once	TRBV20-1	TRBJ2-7	TGCAGTGCTAGAGATGGACAGATACTACGAGCAAGGCAGTACTTC	CSARDGQILRARQYF
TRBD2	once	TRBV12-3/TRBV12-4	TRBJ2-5	TGTGCCAGCAGCCTGGGACTAGCGGGGACAGGGACCCAGTACTTC	CASSLGLAGTGTQYF
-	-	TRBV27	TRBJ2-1	TGTGCCAGCAGTTTTAACTTCAATGAGCAGTTCTTC	CASSFNFNEQFF
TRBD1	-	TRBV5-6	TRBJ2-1	TGTGCCAGCAGCTGGGGGACAGGGAAAAATGAGCAGTTCTTC	CASSWGTGKNEQFF
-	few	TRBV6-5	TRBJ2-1	TGTGCCAGCAGTTACGGCGGTGAGCAGTTCTTC	CASSYGGEQFF
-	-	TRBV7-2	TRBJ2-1	TGTGCCAGCAGCGGTTGGGCCTACAATGAGCAGTTCTTC	CASSGWAYNEQFF
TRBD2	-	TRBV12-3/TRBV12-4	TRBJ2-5	TGTGCCAGCCGCAAGACTAGCGGGAATTGGGAGACCCAGTACTTC	CASRKTSGNWETQYF
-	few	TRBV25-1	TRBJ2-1	TGTGCCAGCAGTGAAAGCAATGAGCAGTTCTTC	CASSESNEQFF
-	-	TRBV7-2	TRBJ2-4	TGTGCCAGCACCTTCGGCGGGTCGGTTAAAAACATTCAGTACTTC	CASTFGGSVKNIQYF
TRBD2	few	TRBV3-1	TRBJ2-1	TGTGCCAGCAGCCCCCGGACTAGCGGTCTCGGGGAGCAGTTCTTC	CASSPRTSGLGEQFF